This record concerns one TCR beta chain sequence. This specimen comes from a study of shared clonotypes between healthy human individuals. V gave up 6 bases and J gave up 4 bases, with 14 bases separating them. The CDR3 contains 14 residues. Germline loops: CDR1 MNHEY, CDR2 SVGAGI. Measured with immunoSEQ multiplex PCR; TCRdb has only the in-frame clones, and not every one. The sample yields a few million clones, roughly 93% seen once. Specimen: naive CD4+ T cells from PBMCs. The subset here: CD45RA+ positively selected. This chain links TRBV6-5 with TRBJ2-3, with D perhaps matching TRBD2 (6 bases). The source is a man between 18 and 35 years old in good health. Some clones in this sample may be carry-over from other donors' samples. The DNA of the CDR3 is TGTGCCAGCAGCCTGAATACGGGAGCAGATACGCAGTATTTT. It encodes CASSLNTGADTQYF.